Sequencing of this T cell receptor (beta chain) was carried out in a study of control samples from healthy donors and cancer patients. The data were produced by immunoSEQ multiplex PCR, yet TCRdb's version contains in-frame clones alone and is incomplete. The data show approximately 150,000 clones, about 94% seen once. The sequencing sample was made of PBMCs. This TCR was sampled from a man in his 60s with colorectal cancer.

The CDR3 region is CASSDRTGSNQPQHF. The CDR3 nucleotides read TGTGCCAGCAGCGATAGGACAGGTAGCAATCAGCCCCAGCATTTT. This chain joins TRBV2 and TRBJ1-5; 7 bases match TRBD1. CDR1 SNHLY and CDR2 FYNNEI come from the germline V gene. V gave up 6 bases and J gave up 0 bases; unmatched junction bases: 5. The CDR3 runs 15 residues.